Described below is a single TCR beta chain sequence and its context. Living in under 30 US areas, the participants were between 18 and 89 years of age. Donors in Cohort 3 who had recovered were those with two negative PCRs, healthcare professional clearance, or resolution of their symptoms. These data come from a study of blood T cell repertoires in COVID-19. Study-level background: The United States, Italy and Spain supplied acute and convalescent COVID-19 samples.

The CDR3 totals 14 residues. J was trimmed by 0 bases and V by 8 bases; bases with no gene match: 7. Germline V CDR1 and CDR2: SGHRS, YFSETQ. As originally analysed: Nucleated cell counts were estimated from reference gene primer amplification. Profiling relied on immunoSEQ multiplex PCR, and the TCRdb table lists in-frame clones only, not all of them. V, J and clone size reflect that table, while D and trimming were determined from the DNA. The sample holds 300,000 to 400,000 clones, over 75% seen once. The sequence derives from a woman aged 25 to 45 who had recovered from COVID-19. Sequencing was done on a sample of PBMCs or T cells enriched from blood (not recorded which). V and J are TRBV5-1 and TRBJ1-2; 7 bases align to TRBD1. In DNA form, the CDR3 reads TGCGCCAGTCGGGACAGCATCTCTAACTATGGCTACACCTTC. Residues: CASRDSISNYGYTF.